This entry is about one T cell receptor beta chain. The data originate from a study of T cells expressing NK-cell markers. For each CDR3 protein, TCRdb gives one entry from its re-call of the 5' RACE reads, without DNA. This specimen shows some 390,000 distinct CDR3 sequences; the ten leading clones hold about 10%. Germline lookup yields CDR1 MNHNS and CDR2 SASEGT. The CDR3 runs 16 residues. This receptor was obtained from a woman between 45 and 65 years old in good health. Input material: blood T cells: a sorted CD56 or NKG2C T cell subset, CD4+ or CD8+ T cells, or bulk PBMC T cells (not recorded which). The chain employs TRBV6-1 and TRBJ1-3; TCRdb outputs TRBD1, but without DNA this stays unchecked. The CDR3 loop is CASMRDRGSTGNTIYF.